The rows below give T cell receptor beta chains drawn from one sample of a study of shared clonotypes between healthy human individuals. Using immunoSEQ multiplex PCR, the repertoire was profiled, and TCRdb retains in-frame clones only, with some absent. The table has about 1,900,000 clones, over 85% seen once. Material for sequencing was naive CD8+ T cells sorted from blood. Every receptor here comes from a man aged 18 to 29 in good health. CDR3s include the opening cysteine and the closing phenylalanine or tryptophan. D genes are given only for firm matches. Clone size is shown for a subset of rows, as once, few, many or a class of expanded clone.

d_call: -; clone_size: -; v_call: TRBV4-3; j_call: TRBJ2-7; cdr3_length: 13; cdr3_nt: TGCGCCAGCAGCCAAGATCGATCCTACGAGCAGTACTTC; cdr3_aa: CASSQDRSYEQYF
d_call: TRBD2; clone_size: -; v_call: TRBV2; j_call: TRBJ2-7; cdr3_length: 13; cdr3_nt: TGTGCCAGCAGTGGGACTAGCGGATACGAGCAGTACTTC; cdr3_aa: CASSGTSGYEQYF
d_call: -; clone_size: -; v_call: TRBV4-3; j_call: TRBJ2-1; cdr3_length: 14; cdr3_nt: TGCGCCAGCAGCCAAGAACGGGGGGCAAATGAGCAGTTCTTC; cdr3_aa: CASSQERGANEQFF
d_call: -; clone_size: -; v_call: TRBV6-5; j_call: TRBJ1-2; cdr3_length: 16; cdr3_nt: TGTGCCAGCAGTTACTCGTTCCTGTCGGAGGGGGAAGGCTACACCTTC; cdr3_aa: CASSYSFLSEGEGYTF
d_call: TRBD1; clone_size: -; v_call: TRBV4-2; j_call: TRBJ1-6; cdr3_length: 15; cdr3_nt: TGTGCCAGCAGCCCCCCCACAGGGGTAGATTCACCCCTCCACTTT; cdr3_aa: CASSPPTGVDSPLHF
d_call: -; clone_size: -; v_call: TRBV27; j_call: TRBJ1-5; cdr3_length: 13; cdr3_nt: TGTGCCAGCAGCGGACAGTTAAATCAGCCCCAGCATTTT; cdr3_aa: CASSGQLNQPQHF
d_call: -; clone_size: -; v_call: TRBV30; j_call: TRBJ1-5; cdr3_length: 13; cdr3_nt: TGTGCCTGGGGCGAGGCCCACGGTCAGCCCCAGCATTTT; cdr3_aa: CAWGEAHGQPQHF
d_call: -; clone_size: -; v_call: TRBV10-3; j_call: TRBJ2-3; cdr3_length: 14; cdr3_nt: TGTGCCATCAGTGTGGCGGGCGACACAGATACGCAGTATTTT; cdr3_aa: CAISVAGDTDTQYF
d_call: -; clone_size: -; v_call: TRBV6-5; j_call: TRBJ2-5; cdr3_length: 15; cdr3_nt: TGTGCCAGCAGTTACGAGTGGGGGGTTCAAGAGACCCAGTACTTC; cdr3_aa: CASSYEWGVQETQYF
d_call: TRBD1; clone_size: -; v_call: TRBV6-6; j_call: TRBJ2-5; cdr3_length: 16; cdr3_nt: TGTGCCAGCAGCCCCACCGGGACAGTGGAAGGGGAGACCCAGTACTTC; cdr3_aa: CASSPTGTVEGETQYF
d_call: TRBD1; clone_size: -; v_call: TRBV9; j_call: TRBJ1-1; cdr3_length: 14; cdr3_nt: TGTGCCAGCAGCGTGGGGGACAGGAACACTGAAGCTTTCTTT; cdr3_aa: CASSVGDRNTEAFF
d_call: TRBD2; clone_size: -; v_call: TRBV11-2; j_call: TRBJ2-1; cdr3_length: 15; cdr3_nt: TGTGCCAGCAGCTCCGGGACTAGCGGGAGGTTTGAGCAGTTCTTC; cdr3_aa: CASSSGTSGRFEQFF
d_call: -; clone_size: -; v_call: TRBV6-6; j_call: TRBJ2-7; cdr3_length: 13; cdr3_nt: TGTGCCAGCAGCCTCGGGGAGACCTACGAGCAGTACTTC; cdr3_aa: CASSLGETYEQYF
d_call: -; clone_size: -; v_call: TRBV6-5; j_call: TRBJ1-5; cdr3_length: 13; cdr3_nt: TGTGCCAGCAGTTACGGAACAGGTTGGCCCCAGCATTTT; cdr3_aa: CASSYGTGWPQHF
d_call: -; clone_size: once; v_call: TRBV7-9; j_call: TRBJ2-7; cdr3_length: 13; cdr3_nt: TGTGCCACGGAGGACCTAGGAAATTACGAGCAGTACTTC; cdr3_aa: CATEDLGNYEQYF
d_call: -; clone_size: -; v_call: TRBV4-1; j_call: TRBJ2-3; cdr3_length: 16; cdr3_nt: TGCGCCAGCAGCCAAGGGGTGGGGGTCCGCACAGATACGCAGTATTTT; cdr3_aa: CASSQGVGVRTDTQYF
d_call: -; clone_size: -; v_call: TRBV5-6; j_call: TRBJ2-7; cdr3_length: 12; cdr3_nt: TGTGCCAGCAGCGGAGGGGCCTACGAGCAGTACTTC; cdr3_aa: CASSGGAYEQYF
d_call: TRBD2; clone_size: -; v_call: TRBV7-8; j_call: TRBJ2-7; cdr3_length: 16; cdr3_nt: TGTGCCAGCAGCTTAGATGGACTAGCGGGAGGGAGCGAGCAGTACTTC; cdr3_aa: CASSLDGLAGGSEQYF
d_call: -; clone_size: -; v_call: TRBV5-1; j_call: TRBJ2-5; cdr3_length: 14; cdr3_nt: TGCGCCAGCAGCTTGGAGTTCCAGGGAGAGACCCAGTACTTC; cdr3_aa: CASSLEFQGETQYF
d_call: TRBD2; clone_size: -; v_call: TRBV6-8; j_call: TRBJ2-1; cdr3_length: 15; cdr3_nt: TGTGCCAGCACCCGAGGGACTAGCGGGAGTGATGAGCAGTTCTTC; cdr3_aa: CASTRGTSGSDEQFF
d_call: TRBD2; clone_size: once; v_call: TRBV10-3; j_call: TRBJ2-2; cdr3_length: 18; cdr3_nt: TGTGCCATCAGTGATCTGTTGGCGGGGGGCGCGAACACCGGGGAGCTGTTTTTT; cdr3_aa: CAISDLLAGGANTGELFF
d_call: TRBD2; clone_size: -; v_call: TRBV6-6; j_call: TRBJ2-1; cdr3_length: 13; cdr3_nt: TGTGCCAGCAGTTCTAGCGGGTACAATGAGCAGTTCTTC; cdr3_aa: CASSSSGYNEQFF
d_call: TRBD1; clone_size: -; v_call: TRBV11-3; j_call: TRBJ2-7; cdr3_length: 14; cdr3_nt: TGTGCCAGCAGCGACCGGACAGGGTCCTACGAGCAGTACTTC; cdr3_aa: CASSDRTGSYEQYF
d_call: -; clone_size: once; v_call: TRBV30; j_call: TRBJ1-2; cdr3_length: 14; cdr3_nt: TGTGCCTGGAGTAACTACAGGGATGGGTATGGCTACACCTTC; cdr3_aa: CAWSNYRDGYGYTF
d_call: -; clone_size: -; v_call: TRBV6-1; j_call: TRBJ1-1; cdr3_length: 14; cdr3_nt: TGTGCCAGCAGTGACAGGGGAAAGAACACTGAAGCTTTCTTT; cdr3_aa: CASSDRGKNTEAFF
d_call: TRBD2; clone_size: -; v_call: TRBV28; j_call: TRBJ2-3; cdr3_length: 15; cdr3_nt: TGTGCCAGCAGTTTAGGGGTGGGGAGGGGAGATACGCAGTATTTT; cdr3_aa: CASSLGVGRGDTQYF
d_call: TRBD2; clone_size: -; v_call: TRBV7-2; j_call: TRBJ2-7; cdr3_length: 15; cdr3_nt: TGTGCCAGCAGCTTAGTTCCTAGCGGGAGCTACGAGCAGTACTTC; cdr3_aa: CASSLVPSGSYEQYF
d_call: TRBD1; clone_size: -; v_call: TRBV27; j_call: TRBJ2-7; cdr3_length: 16; cdr3_nt: TGTGCCAGCAGTTTATCCGCCGGGACAGGGTCCGACGAGCAGTACTTC; cdr3_aa: CASSLSAGTGSDEQYF
d_call: TRBD1; clone_size: -; v_call: TRBV14; j_call: TRBJ2-7; cdr3_length: 15; cdr3_nt: TGTGCCAGCAGCCAAGTCGAGGGGGCCCTCTACGAGCAGTACTTC; cdr3_aa: CASSQVEGALYEQYF
d_call: TRBD2; clone_size: -; v_call: TRBV10-1; j_call: TRBJ2-3; cdr3_length: 18; cdr3_nt: TGCGCCAGCAGTGGCTCACCCGGACTAGCGGGGGGCACAGATACGCAGTATTTT; cdr3_aa: CASSGSPGLAGGTDTQYF
d_call: -; clone_size: -; v_call: TRBV27; j_call: TRBJ2-5; cdr3_length: 13; cdr3_nt: TGTGCCAGCAGTTTCCTGGGGGAGGAGACCCAGTACTTC; cdr3_aa: CASSFLGEETQYF
d_call: -; clone_size: -; v_call: TRBV13; j_call: TRBJ1-2; cdr3_length: 12; cdr3_nt: TGTGCCAGCAGCTACGGAGGGGATGGCTACACCTTC; cdr3_aa: CASSYGGDGYTF
d_call: TRBD2; clone_size: -; v_call: TRBV10-1; j_call: TRBJ2-2; cdr3_length: 18; cdr3_nt: TGCGCCAGCAGTGCCGAGCGGGAGTTACCCCCGAACACCGGGGAGCTGTTTTTT; cdr3_aa: CASSAERELPPNTGELFF
d_call: -; clone_size: once; v_call: TRBV9; j_call: TRBJ2-3; cdr3_length: 16; cdr3_nt: TGTGCCAGCAGCGTAGGAGAGGGCGCGAGCACAGATACGCAGTATTTT; cdr3_aa: CASSVGEGASTDTQYF
d_call: -; clone_size: -; v_call: TRBV4-3; j_call: TRBJ2-2; cdr3_length: 15; cdr3_nt: TGCGCCAGCAGCCAAGAATCGTTAAACACCGGGGAGCTGTTTTTT; cdr3_aa: CASSQESLNTGELFF
d_call: TRBD1; clone_size: -; v_call: TRBV6-1; j_call: TRBJ2-2; cdr3_length: 14; cdr3_nt: TGTGCCAGCAAGGGACAGGGTTACACCGGGGAGCTGTTTTTT; cdr3_aa: CASKGQGYTGELFF
d_call: TRBD1; clone_size: -; v_call: TRBV7-8; j_call: TRBJ1-1; cdr3_length: 17; cdr3_nt: TGTGCCAGCAGCTTCGGACAGGTATTCGACCTGAACACTGAAGCTTTCTTT; cdr3_aa: CASSFGQVFDLNTEAFF
d_call: -; clone_size: once; v_call: TRBV5-1; j_call: TRBJ2-3; cdr3_length: 13; cdr3_nt: TGCGCCAGCAGCTTGCCCCGCGGCGATACGCAGTATTTT; cdr3_aa: CASSLPRGDTQYF
d_call: TRBD1; clone_size: -; v_call: TRBV7-2; j_call: TRBJ1-6; cdr3_length: 16; cdr3_nt: TGTGCCAGCGAGTGGACAGGGATAACCTATAATTCACCCCTCCACTTT; cdr3_aa: CASEWTGITYNSPLHF
d_call: TRBD2; clone_size: -; v_call: TRBV7-2; j_call: TRBJ2-7; cdr3_length: 15; cdr3_nt: TGTGCCAGCAGCTTAGGCGGGGGGGTCGAGTACGAGCAGTACTTC; cdr3_aa: CASSLGGGVEYEQYF
d_call: -; clone_size: few; v_call: TRBV2; j_call: TRBJ1-2; cdr3_length: 14; cdr3_nt: TGTGCCAGCAGTGTCCTTTCCGGGGGAGAGGGCTACACCTTC; cdr3_aa: CASSVLSGGEGYTF
d_call: -; clone_size: -; v_call: TRBV9; j_call: TRBJ1-1; cdr3_length: 15; cdr3_nt: TGTGCCAGCAGCGAGAGGGGGGAAAGGAACACTGAAGCTTTCTTT; cdr3_aa: CASSERGERNTEAFF
d_call: TRBD2; clone_size: -; v_call: TRBV7-4; j_call: TRBJ2-1; cdr3_length: 17; cdr3_nt: TGTGCCAGCAGCTTACTAGCGGGGGGCCTACCTGGAAATGAGCAGTTCTTC; cdr3_aa: CASSLLAGGLPGNEQFF
d_call: -; clone_size: -; v_call: TRBV15; j_call: TRBJ2-3; cdr3_length: 16; cdr3_nt: TGTGCCACCAGCACAAACTTTGACAGAGACACAGATACGCAGTATTTT; cdr3_aa: CATSTNFDRDTDTQYF
d_call: -; clone_size: -; v_call: TRBV5-1; j_call: TRBJ1-1; cdr3_length: 14; cdr3_nt: TGCGCCAGCAGCTTGAAGGTCGAAGGGGCTGAAGCTTTCTTT; cdr3_aa: CASSLKVEGAEAFF
d_call: -; clone_size: once; v_call: TRBV4-3; j_call: TRBJ2-7; cdr3_length: 15; cdr3_nt: TGCGCCAGCAGCCAAGGGTATTCCCCCGACTACGAGCAGTACTTC; cdr3_aa: CASSQGYSPDYEQYF
d_call: -; clone_size: -; v_call: TRBV5-4; j_call: TRBJ1-5; cdr3_length: 12; cdr3_nt: TGTGCCAGCAGCTTTGGGAATCAGCCCCAGCATTTT; cdr3_aa: CASSFGNQPQHF
d_call: -; clone_size: -; v_call: TRBV5-1; j_call: TRBJ2-2; cdr3_length: 15; cdr3_nt: TGCGCCAGCAGCTCTAACAGGGAAAGGGCCGGGGAGCTGTTTTTT; cdr3_aa: CASSSNRERAGELFF
d_call: -; clone_size: -; v_call: TRBV7-9; j_call: TRBJ1-2; cdr3_length: 16; cdr3_nt: TGTGCCAGCAGCCCGCCGGATCCAATAATTAACTATGGCTACACCTTC; cdr3_aa: CASSPPDPIINYGYTF
d_call: TRBD1; clone_size: once; v_call: TRBV6-5; j_call: TRBJ1-5; cdr3_length: 15; cdr3_nt: TGTGCCAGCAGTCCGGTACAGGGGGCAAAGCAGCCCCAGCATTTT; cdr3_aa: CASSPVQGAKQPQHF